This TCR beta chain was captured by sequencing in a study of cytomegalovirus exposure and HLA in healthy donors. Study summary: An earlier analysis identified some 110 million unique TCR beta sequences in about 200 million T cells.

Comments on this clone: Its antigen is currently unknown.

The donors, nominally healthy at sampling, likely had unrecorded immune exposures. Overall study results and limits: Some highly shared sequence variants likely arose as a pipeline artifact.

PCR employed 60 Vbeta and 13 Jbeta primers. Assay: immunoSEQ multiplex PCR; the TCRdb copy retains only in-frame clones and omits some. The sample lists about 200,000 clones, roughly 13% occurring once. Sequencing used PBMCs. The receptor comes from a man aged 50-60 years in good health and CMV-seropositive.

CDR3 DNA: TGTGCCACCAGCAGAGATCGGGGATGGGGCACAGATACGCAGTATTTT. This codes for CATSRDRGWGTDTQYF. The chain carries TRBV15 and TRBJ2-3, with D possibly matching TRBD2 (5 bases). The CDR3 is 16 amino acids. Per germline, CDR1 LNHNV and CDR2 YYDKDF (reference sequence). V was pared by 0 bases and J by 1 base, with 11 bases between.